These T cell receptor beta chains were read from a single sample in a study of technical replicates of blood from a few donors. Method: immunoSEQ multiplex PCR; TCRdb's copy keeps in-frame clones and lacks some. The sample lists about 97,000 clones, less than 95% seen once, with over 0.25% in the top ten. What was sequenced was T cells isolated from PBMCs. These receptors were taken from a human donor in good health. Both conserved end residues are part of each CDR3. A D gene is named only where the DNA matches it firmly. Some rows mark clone size as missing; the rest say once, few, many or name a class of expanded clone.

>once|TRBJ2-7|.|TRBV2
CASSGLDYEQYF
TGTGCCAGCAGTGGCTTAGATTACGAGCAGTACTTC
>.|TRBJ1-6|TRBD1|TRBV6-5
CASNRQGWNSPLHF
TGTGCCAGTAATAGACAGGGGTGGAATTCACCCCTCCACTTT
>.|TRBJ2-2|TRBD2|TRBV7-3
CASSFSGRNTGELFF
TGTGCCAGCAGCTTTAGCGGGCGGAACACCGGGGAGCTGTTTTTT
>.|TRBJ1-1|TRBD1|TRBV10-3
CAISESNRGYGTNTEAFF
TGTGCCATCAGTGAGTCGAACAGGGGGTATGGAACGAACACTGAAGCTTTCTTT
>.|TRBJ2-7|.|TRBV7-6
CASSPIRDTSYEQYF
TGTGCCAGCAGCCCAATCCGGGACACTTCCTACGAGCAGTACTTC
>once|TRBJ2-2|TRBD2|TRBV7-6
CASSSLAGGAGELFF
TGTGCCAGCAGCTCACTAGCGGGAGGCGCCGGGGAGCTGTTTTTT
>once|TRBJ2-7|.|TRBV6-1
CASSEAGTTYEQYF
TGTGCCAGCAGTGAAGCGGGCACAACCTACGAGCAGTACTTC
>.|TRBJ2-1|.|TRBV30
CAWSVQALQFF
TGTGCCTGGAGTGTACAGGCCCTGCAGTTCTTC
>.|TRBJ2-7|TRBD2|TRBV19
CASTVASGKMYEQYF
TGTGCCAGCACGGTGGCTAGCGGGAAGATGTACGAGCAGTACTTC
>.|TRBJ1-3|TRBD1|TRBV6-1
CASSWDRARNTIYF
TGTGCCAGCAGTTGGGACAGGGCACGAAACACCATATATTTT
>.|TRBJ1-1|.|TRBV19
CASSTGHLFTEAFF
TGTGCCAGTAGTACGGGTCACTTGTTTACTGAAGCTTTCTTT
>.|TRBJ2-3|TRBD2|TRBV2
CASSGGLAGTDTQYF
TGTGCCAGCAGTGGGGGGCTAGCGGGGACAGATACGCAGTATTTT
>.|TRBJ2-7|TRBD2|TRBV29-1
CSVTGLAGGGTYEQYF
TGCAGCGTTACGGGACTAGCGGGAGGGGGGACCTACGAGCAGTACTTC
>.|TRBJ1-1|.|TRBV27
CASMDRLNTEAFF
TGTGCCAGCATGGACAGACTGAACACTGAAGCTTTCTTT
>.|TRBJ2-7|TRBD2|TRBV28
CASSLAGGPYEQYF
TGTGCCAGCAGTTTAGCGGGAGGGCCTTACGAGCAGTACTTC
>.|TRBJ2-3|TRBD2|TRBV10-3
CAISEGGTSGTYTDTQYF
TGTGCCATCAGTGAGGGGGGGACTAGCGGGACCTACACAGATACGCAGTATTTT
>.|TRBJ2-2|.|TRBV19
CASNSPASGGELFF
TGTGCCAGTAACAGTCCAGCCAGTGGCGGGGAGCTGTTTTTT
>.|TRBJ1-1|.|TRBV19
CASIGWEVNTEAFF
TGTGCCAGTATCGGGTGGGAGGTCAACACTGAAGCTTTCTTT